These 13 T cell receptor beta chains were all obtained from the same sample, sequenced in a study of early stage breast cancer tumors. This table comes from immunoSEQ multiplex PCR, and its TCRdb copy is limited to in-frame clones, with some not included. Found here are about 5,000 clones, 64% of them singletons; the top ten hold roughly 24%. Sequencing was performed on breast tumor tissue. The receptor set was obtained from a person aged 45-60 years with breast cancer.

The genes are TRBV4-3 and TRBJ2-5; perhaps TRBD2 as D (6 bases). This CDR3 is built from 15 residues. Germline CDR1 and CDR2: LGHNA and YSLEER. Trimming took off 1 base at V and 5 bases at J, with 14 bases between the two ends. CDR3 in amino acids: CASSQGAAGRETQYF. The CDR3 DNA is TGCGCCAGCAGCCAAGGCGCGGCAGGGAGGGAGACCCAGTACTTC.

In regard to this clone: A much bigger clone sits one base away, suggesting this may be a read error. Other DNA sequences in this specimen translate into the identical CDR3. The J gene is TRBJ2-1, the V gene TRBV27; D may be TRBD1 or TRBD2 (5 bases each). Per the germline V gene, CDR1 is MNHEY and CDR2 is SMNVEV (reference sequence). The CDR3 covers 12 residues. The ends were cut back, 2 bases at V and 7 bases at J, with 6 bases in the middle. The CDR3 coding sequence is TGTGCCAGCAGTTTAGGGGGAAATGAGCAGTTCTTC. This translates into CASSLGGNEQFF.

The genes are TRBV30 and TRBJ2-7; no firm D call. V gave up 2 bases and J gave up 7 bases, with 12 bases separating them. Germline V lookup: CDR1 GTSNPN, CDR2 SVGIG (reference sequence). The CDR3 totals 12 residues. The CDR3 DNA follows: TGTGCCTGGAGTTACCTAGAGAGGGAGCAGTACTTC. Protein product: CAWSYLEREQYF.

The chain uses TRBV18 and TRBJ2-5; D uncertain. Germline lookup yields CDR1 KGHSH and CDR2 LQKENI. Trimming cost V 1 base and J 3 bases, with 6 bases left between them. The CDR3 loop spans 13 amino acids. The CDR3 region is CASSPQSKETQYF. The CDR3 nucleotides are TGTGCCAGCTCACCACAAAGCAAAGAGACCCAGTACTTC. The full variable domain, with the rest looked up from reference TRBV18 and TRBJ2-5, is NAGVMQNPRHLVRRRGQEARLRCSPMKGHSHVYWYRQLPEEGLKFMVYLQKENIIDESGMPKERFSAEFPKEGPSILRIQQVVRGDSAAYFCASSPQSKETQYFGPGTRLLVL.

On this clone itself: A much larger clone is a single base away; this may be a read error. This specimen includes other DNA sequences encoding the same CDR3. V gene TRBV14 combines with J gene TRBJ2-3; a weak D match, TRBD2 (5 bases). The V gene's germline CDR1 is SGHDN and CDR2 FVKESK. V was shortened by 4 bases and J by 0 bases, with 8 bases between the two germline ends. The CDR3 has 14 residues. The CDR3 DNA reads TGTGCCAGCAGCCCCCGGACTAGCACAGATACGCAGTATTTT. Translating it yields CASSPRTSTDTQYF. The complete variable domain, with remaining parts taken from reference TRBV14 and TRBJ2-3, reads EAGVTQFPSHSVIEKGQTVTLRCDPISGHDNLYWYRRVMGKEIKFLLHFVKESKQDESGMPNNRFLAERTGGTYSTLKVQPAELEDSGVYFCASSPRTSTDTQYFGPGTRLTVL.

The chain carries TRBV4-3 and TRBJ1-1, with D possibly TRBD1 on 6 matching bases. This CDR3 is built from 14 residues. From germline, CDR1 is LGHNA and CDR2 YSLEER. Trimming pared 4 bases from V and 7 bases from J, leaving 16 bases between. CDR3 loop: CASSLQSGGDEAFF. CDR3 nucleotide sequence: TGCGCCAGCAGCCTCCAATCCGGGGGCGATGAAGCTTTCTTT.

V and J are TRBV30 and TRBJ2-3, with D tentatively TRBD1 or TRBD2 (6 bases each). From germline, CDR1 is GTSNPN and CDR2 SVGIG (reference sequence). The length of the CDR3 is 13 residues. Deletions cut 0 bases from V and 5 bases from J, with 9 bases between. CDR3 region: CAWSVQGGDTQYF. The CDR3 coding sequence is TGTGCCTGGAGTGTACAGGGAGGAGATACGCAGTATTTT.

This clone is categorized as large. This chain connects TRBV14 to TRBJ2-7; D remains unclear. The CDR3 totals 11 residues. CDR1 and CDR2 from the germline V gene are SGHDN and FVKESK. The germline V and J ends were trimmed by 4 bases and 0 bases, with 1 base remaining between them. CDR3 in amino acids: CASSRSYEQYF. The CDR3, as DNA: TGTGCCAGCAGCCGCTCCTACGAGCAGTACTTC. Based on the CDR3 plus reference TRBV14 and TRBJ2-7, the full variable domain is EAGVTQFPSHSVIEKGQTVTLRCDPISGHDNLYWYRRVMGKEIKFLLHFVKESKQDESGMPNNRFLAERTGGTYSTLKVQPAELEDSGVYFCASSRSYEQYFGPGTRLTVT.

The chain employs TRBV7-9 and TRBJ1-1, with 7 bases fitting TRBD1. The V gene end was trimmed by 4 bases and the J gene end by 1 base; junction bases not matched to a gene: 6. CDR1 is SEHNR, CDR2 FQNEAQ, per germline (reference sequence). The length of the CDR3 is 15 residues. This CDR3 is CASSSVDRANTEAFF. The CDR3, as DNA: TGTGCCAGCAGCTCCGTCGACAGGGCGAACACTGAAGCTTTCTTT.

This clone showed up just a few times. The CDR3 spells CASSSTLAGAFLDNEQFF. CDR3 bases: TGTGCCAGCAGTTCTACACTAGCGGGAGCCTTCTTGGACAATGAGCAGTTCTTC. The V gene is TRBV7-9, the J gene TRBJ2-1; 11 bases fit TRBD2. With 6 bases clipped from V and 5 bases from J, the junction kept 15 bases outside the gene matches. The CDR3 is made up of 18 amino acids. Looked up from germline, CDR1 is SEHNR and CDR2 is FQNEAQ (reference sequence).

The chain joins TRBV2 to TRBJ2-1, with 9 bases that match TRBD2. The V segment lost 6 bases and the J segment 4 bases; nucleotides outside the gene matches: 10. The CDR3 consists of 16 residues. CDR1 SNHLY and CDR2 FYNNEI come from the germline V gene. The CDR3 reads CASSSQGLAGYNEQFF. DNA of the CDR3: TGTGCCAGCAGCTCCCAGGGGCTAGCGGGGTACAATGAGCAGTTCTTC.

The rearrangement joins TRBV18 to TRBJ1-6; tentatively, D is TRBD1 (5 bases). Deletions cut 3 bases from V and 9 bases from J, with 12 bases between. The germline V gene encodes CDR1 KGHSH and CDR2 LQKENI. This CDR3 region has 14 residues. CDR3 DNA: TGTGCCAGCTCACCGGGAGGCGGGGGTTCACCCCTCCACTTT. Its translation is CASSPGGGGSPLHF.

The chain combines TRBV28 with TRBJ2-7; 9 nucleotides match TRBD1. The CDR3 is 14 residues long. The germline V gene encodes CDR1 MDHEN and CDR2 SYDVKM. The V gene end was trimmed by 5 bases and the J gene end by 4 bases; junction bases not matched to a gene: 6. The CDR3: CASSPTGTGYEQYF. The CDR3 DNA reads as TGTGCCAGCAGTCCTACCGGGACAGGGTACGAGCAGTACTTC.